This T cell receptor (beta chain) was obtained from a study of control samples from healthy donors and cancer patients. Some clones are missing from TCRdb's copy, which holds only in-frame ones; the method was immunoSEQ multiplex PCR. The sample comprises some 23,000 clones, about 85% of which are singletons, and roughly 40% rests with the top ten. CDR1 is KGHDR, CDR2 SFDVKD, per germline. The CDR3 extends over 12 amino acids. V was cut by 1 base and J by 5 bases, with 3 bases left in between. The receptor's source is a man aged 55 to 70 with head and neck cancer. V and J are TRBV24-1 and TRBJ2-3, with D uncertain. Sequenced: PBMCs. Here the CDR3 DNA reads TGTGCCACCAGTGATTTAATAGATACGCAGTATTTT. It translates to CATSDLIDTQYF.